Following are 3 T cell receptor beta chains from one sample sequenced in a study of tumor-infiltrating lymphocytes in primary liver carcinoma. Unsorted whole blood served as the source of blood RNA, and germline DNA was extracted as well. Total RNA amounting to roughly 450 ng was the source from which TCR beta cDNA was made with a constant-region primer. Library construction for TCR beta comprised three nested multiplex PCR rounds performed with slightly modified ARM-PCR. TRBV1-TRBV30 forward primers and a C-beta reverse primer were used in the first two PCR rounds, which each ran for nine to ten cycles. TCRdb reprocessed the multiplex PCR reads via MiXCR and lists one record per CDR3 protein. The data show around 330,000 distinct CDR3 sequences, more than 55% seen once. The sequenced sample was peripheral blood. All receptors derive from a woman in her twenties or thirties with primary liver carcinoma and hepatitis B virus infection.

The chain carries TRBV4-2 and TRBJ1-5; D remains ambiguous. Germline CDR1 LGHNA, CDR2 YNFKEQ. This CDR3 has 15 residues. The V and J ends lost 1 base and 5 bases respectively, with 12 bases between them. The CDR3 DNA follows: TGTGCCAGCAGCCAAGGTAGCAACAGCGATCAGCCCCAGCATTTT. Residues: CASSQGSNSDQPQHF.

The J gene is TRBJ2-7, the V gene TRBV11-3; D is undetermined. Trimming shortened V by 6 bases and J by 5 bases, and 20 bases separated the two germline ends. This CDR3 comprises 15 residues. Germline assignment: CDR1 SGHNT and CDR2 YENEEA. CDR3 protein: CASRPRLVGLDEQYF. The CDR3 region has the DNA TGTGCCAGCAGACCAAGGCTAGTCGGGTTGGACGAGCAGTACTTC.

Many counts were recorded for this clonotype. The CDR3 spells CASSPSPGQPQYF. For the CDR3, the DNA is TGTGCCAGCAGCCCCTCCCCAGGCCAGCCGCAGTATTTT. The chain is built from TRBV4-2 and TRBJ2-3; D remains ambiguous. CDR1 is LGHNA, CDR2 YNFKEQ, per germline. CDR3 length equals 13 residues. Trimming left V 4 bases short and J 10 bases short, with 15 bases between.